This T cell receptor (beta chain) comes out of a study of PD-1 blockade in classical Hodgkin lymphoma. Some clones are missing from TCRdb's copy, which holds only in-frame ones; the method was immunoSEQ multiplex PCR. The profile shows around 17,000 clones, roughly four fifths of them singletons. This clone was seen only once. Germline V gene sequence: CDR1 KGHSH, CDR2 LQKENI. Deletions cut 3 bases from V and 4 bases from J, with 7 bases between. CDR3 size: 12 residues. The time point was: newly diagnosed, previously untreated cHL patient sample. The specimen was peripheral blood mononuclear cells (PBMCs). The sequence came from a human donor with classical Hodgkin lymphoma. This sequence joins TRBV18 and TRBJ2-7, with D possibly matching TRBD2 (5 bases). The DNA for the CDR3 is TGTGCCAGCTCACCGGGAGTTTACGAGCAGTACTTC. Translated, it gives CASSPGVYEQYF.